This T cell receptor (beta chain) was sequenced for a study of cytomegalovirus exposure and HLA in healthy donors. Findings of the study overall: Overall, roughly 150 TCR beta chains were annotated as cytomegalovirus-associated.

Generated by immunoSEQ multiplex PCR, the TCRdb table keeps only in-frame clones and is missing some. The sample includes approximately 300,000 clones, 70% to 90% of them seen just once. Donors came from a validation cohort of approximately 110 subjects, distinct from the first 666-subject cohort. This CDR3 is 17 amino acids long. Germline CDR1 and CDR2: SNHLY and FYNNEI. V lost 5 bases and J lost 4; bases outside the gene matches: 8. About this clone itself: The antigen remains undetermined.

This sequence was found in a woman under 30 in good health and CMV-seronegative. Sequencing input: PBMCs. The rearrangement joins TRBV2 to TRBJ2-2, with 12 bases lining up with TRBD2. CDR3 bases: TGTGCCAGCAGTCCACTAGCGGGAGGATATGGCACCGGGGAGCTGTTTTTT. This codes for CASSPLAGGYGTGELFF.